The rows below give T cell receptor beta chains drawn from one sample of a study of blood T cell repertoires in COVID-19. Data came from immunoSEQ multiplex PCR; TCRdb stores just in-frame clones and leaves some out. Among approximately 250,000 clones listed, about 80% were seen once. The specimen sequenced was PBMCs or T cells enriched from blood (not recorded which). The receptors were gathered from a man aged 35-49 years who had recovered from COVID-19. Each CDR3 is given with its conserved first and last residue. A D gene is named only where the DNA matches it firmly. Rows may omit the clone size; those that give it use once, few, many or a size class.

clone_size	v_call	d_call	j_call	cdr3_aa	cdr3_nt
NA	TRBV7-3	TRBD1	TRBJ1-1	CASSLDRGTEAFF	TGTGCCAGCAGCCTGGACAGGGGCACTGAAGCTTTCTTT
NA	TRBV4-3	TRBD1	TRBJ2-5	CASSQDEYRDSRGTQYF	TGCGCCAGCAGCCAAGATGAGTATCGGGACAGCAGAGGGACCCAGTACTTC
few	TRBV7-9	TRBD1	TRBJ1-2	CASSLQGARNTF	TGTGCCAGCAGCCTACAGGGGGCGCGGAACACCTTC
NA	TRBV7-2	NA	TRBJ2-3	CASSFGTFTDTQYF	TGTGCCAGCAGCTTCGGGACTTTCACAGATACGCAGTATTTT
NA	TRBV15	NA	TRBJ1-5	CATSRGQYSNQPQHF	TGTGCCACCAGCAGAGGGCAGTATAGCAATCAGCCCCAGCATTTT
once	TRBV5-1	TRBD1	TRBJ1-1	CASSGTTGGIEAFF	TGCGCCAGCAGCGGGACGACAGGGGGGATTGAAGCTTTCTTT
NA	TRBV5-1	TRBD1	TRBJ1-1	CASSFGTGLTEAFF	TGCGCCAGCAGCTTTGGGACAGGTCTCACTGAAGCTTTCTTT
few	TRBV11-1	NA	TRBJ2-1	CASSRQGGNEQFF	TGTGCCAGCAGCCGTCAGGGGGGCAATGAGCAGTTCTTC
NA	TRBV5-1	TRBD2	TRBJ2-5	CASSVSNSGTSGSRGTQYF	TGCGCCAGCAGCGTATCAAATTCCGGGACTAGCGGGTCAAGGGGGACCCAGTACTTC
NA	TRBV27	TRBD1	TRBJ1-5	CASSPDRGYSNQPQHF	TGTGCCAGCAGTCCGGACAGGGGGTATAGCAATCAGCCCCAGCATTTT
NA	TRBV9	TRBD1	TRBJ1-2	CASSGGQGGYTF	TGTGCCAGCAGCGGGGGACAGGGAGGCTACACCTTC
NA	TRBV4-3	TRBD2	TRBJ2-2	CASSQFAGGGELFF	TGCGCCAGCAGCCAATTTGCGGGGGGCGGGGAGCTGTTTTTT
NA	TRBV5-8	NA	TRBJ1-6	CATGLLNSPLHF	TGTGCCACGGGACTCTTGAATTCACCCCTCCACTTT
NA	TRBV29-1	TRBD2	TRBJ2-1	CSGGTSGYNEQFF	TGCAGCGGCGGGACTAGCGGGTACAATGAGCAGTTCTTC
NA	TRBV4-2	NA	TRBJ1-4	CASSPGHAAHEKLFF	TGTGCCAGCAGCCCCGGACATGCGGCCCATGAAAAACTGTTTTTT
NA	TRBV19	NA	TRBJ1-1	CASSMGYGTEAFF	TGTGCCAGTAGTATGGGCTACGGCACTGAAGCTTTCTTT
NA	TRBV2	TRBD1	TRBJ2-7	CAGAQGSYEQYF	TGTGCCGGGGCACAGGGGTCGTACGAGCAGTACTTC
NA	TRBV10-3	TRBD2	TRBJ2-7	CAISGTSGRSPYEQYF	TGTGCCATCAGTGGGACTAGCGGGAGGTCCCCCTACGAGCAGTACTTC
NA	TRBV3-1/TRBV3-2	NA	TRBJ2-5	CASSQLPGALVGTQYF	TGTGCCAGCAGCCAATTACCAGGCGCCCTGGTGGGGACCCAGTACTTC
once	TRBV9	NA	TRBJ2-1	CASSPLGLPTYNEQFF	TGTGCCAGCAGCCCACTGGGGCTACCAACTTACAATGAGCAGTTCTTC
NA	TRBV20-1	NA	TRBJ2-1	CSASFGSRRNEQFF	TGCAGTGCTAGTTTCGGGAGTAGACGCAATGAGCAGTTCTTC
NA	TRBV9	NA	TRBJ1-6	CASSALSGAPLHF	TGTGCCAGCAGCGCCCTGTCAGGTGCACCCCTCCACTTT
NA	TRBV30	NA	TRBJ1-4	CAWSVQDEKLFF	TGTGCCTGGAGTGTACAGGATGAAAAACTGTTTTTT
NA	TRBV3-1/TRBV3-2	TRBD2	TRBJ2-3	CASSQGRTSGSVDTQYF	TGTGCCAGCAGCCAAGGGCGGACTAGCGGGAGTGTAGATACGCAGTATTTT
NA	TRBV3-1/TRBV3-2	TRBD2	TRBJ2-1	CASSRHPSGSYNEQFF	TGTGCCAGCAGCCGTCACCCTAGCGGCTCCTACAATGAGCAGTTCTTC
NA	TRBV5-6	TRBD1	TRBJ2-7	CASSLVTGGTYEQYF	TGTGCCAGCAGCTTGGTGACAGGGGGCACCTACGAGCAGTACTTC
NA	TRBV5-1	NA	TRBJ2-5	CASSFGNQETQYF	TGCGCCAGCAGCTTCGGGAACCAAGAGACCCAGTACTTC
NA	TRBV5-4	NA	TRBJ2-7	CASSTDSHYEQYF	TGTGCCAGCAGCACGGACAGCCACTACGAGCAGTACTTC
NA	TRBV19	NA	TRBJ1-1	CASSTYTEAFF	TGTGCCAGTAGTACGTACACTGAAGCTTTCTTT
NA	TRBV3-1/TRBV3-2	TRBD1	TRBJ2-2	CASSPRTGNTGELFF	TGTGCCAGCAGTCCCCGGACAGGGAACACCGGGGAGCTGTTTTTT
NA	TRBV24-1	TRBD1	TRBJ2-3	CATSQTGGAWDTQYF	TGTGCCACCTCTCAGACAGGGGGAGCGTGGGATACGCAGTATTTT
NA	TRBV3-1/TRBV3-2	TRBD2	TRBJ2-3	CASSHLGGTQYF	TGTGCCAGCAGCCACCTCGGGGGGACGCAGTATTTT
NA	TRBV10-1	TRBD1	TRBJ2-5	CASSATGGGGETQYF	TGCGCCAGCAGTGCAACAGGGGGCGGTGGGGAGACCCAGTACTTC
NA	TRBV19	NA	TRBJ2-5	CASSIDGGIGKTQYF	TGTGCCAGTAGTATAGACGGGGGAATCGGAAAGACCCAGTACTTC
NA	TRBV28	NA	TRBJ2-1	CASSLQRLGSYNEQFF	TGTGCCAGCAGTTTACAGCGGTTGGGCTCCTACAATGAGCAGTTCTTC
NA	TRBV7-3	NA	TRBJ1-1	CASSSDRNTEAFF	TGTGCCAGCAGCTCAGACAGGAACACTGAAGCTTTCTTT
NA	TRBV21-1	NA	TRBJ1-2	CASSKARMRQPKINYGYTF	TGTGCCAGCAGCAAAGCGCGAATGAGACAGCCAAAAATTAACTATGGCTACACCTTC
NA	TRBV7-8	TRBD1	TRBJ1-2	CASSLDRGSGYTF	TGTGCCAGCAGCTTAGACAGGGGGTCTGGCTACACCTTC
NA	TRBV19	NA	TRBJ2-2	CASSIVVNTGELFF	TGTGCCAGTAGTATAGTCGTGAACACCGGGGAGCTGTTTTTT
NA	TRBV14	NA	TRBJ2-1	CASSSDRVGRKFF	TGTGCCAGCAGCAGCGACAGGGTCGGGAGAAAGTTCTTC